These 9 T cell receptor beta chains originate from one sample sequenced in a study of blood T cell repertoires in COVID-19. Repertoires were generated with immunoSEQ multiplex PCR, while TCRdb's copy carries only in-frame clones and drops some. The repertoire has roughly 81,000 clones, under 85% of them found once; the top ten carry approximately 2%. Sample: peripheral blood. The receptors shown here come from a woman in her 70s with acute or convalescent COVID-19.

V and J are TRBV18 and TRBJ2-5; the D is unclear. The V gene's germline CDR1 is KGHSH and CDR2 LQKENI. V dropped 0 bases and J dropped 4 bases, with 6 bases sitting between them. The CDR3 extends over 13 amino acids. The CDR3: CASSPPGGETQYF. The CDR3 DNA reads TGTGCCAGCTCACCACCCGGTGGAGAGACCCAGTACTTC.

The chain joins TRBV2 to TRBJ1-5; 8 positions match TRBD1. This CDR3 contains 13 residues. Trimming removed 6 bases from V and 4 bases from J; junction bases left unmatched: 2. Germline V gives CDR1 SNHLY, CDR2 FYNNEI. The CDR3 is CASRWTGNQPQHF. DNA for the CDR3: TGTGCCAGCAGGTGGACAGGGAATCAGCCCCAGCATTTT.

The V gene is TRBV5-4, the J gene TRBJ1-2, with 7 bases identical to TRBD1. The CDR3 contains 15 residues. Germline lookup yields CDR1 SGHNT and CDR2 YYREEE (reference sequence). V was pared by 3 bases and J by 4 bases, with 9 bases of the junction left unmatched. The CDR3 sequence: CASSSGTDSIYGYTF. CDR3 sequence (DNA): TGTGCCAGCAGCTCCGGGACAGACAGTATCTATGGCTACACCTTC.

This clone has a handful of counts. The rearrangement links TRBV10-1 to TRBJ1-1; a weak D match, TRBD1 (5 bases). Per the germline V gene, CDR1 is WNHNN and CDR2 is SYGVQD (reference sequence). The ends were cut back, 0 bases at V and 5 bases at J, with 10 bases in the middle. This CDR3 is 14 amino acids long. In nucleotides, the CDR3 is TGCGCCAGCAGTGAGTCGAGACGGGGGACTGAAGCTTTCTTT. This sequence encodes CASSESRRGTEAFF.

This clone has just a few counts. This sequence joins TRBV28 and TRBJ1-2; maybe TRBD1 (6 bases). CDR3 length equals 15 residues. Trimming removed 3 bases at V and 7 bases at J, with 18 bases between. CDR1 is MDHEN and CDR2 is SYDVKM in the germline V gene. The chain's CDR3 is CASSFGWGGVRGYTF. In DNA form, the CDR3 reads TGTGCCAGCAGTTTCGGGTGGGGGGGCGTTCGTGGCTACACCTTC.

CDR3 residues: CASGFNGETIYF. In DNA form, the CDR3 reads TGTGCTAGTGGATTTAACGGGGAGACCATATATTTT. V gene TRBV12-5 combines with J gene TRBJ1-3; D unclear. The CDR3 is 12 residues long. Trimming pared 6 bases from V and 10 bases from J, leaving 13 bases between. Germline V gives CDR1 LGHNT, CDR2 FRNRAP.

The chain couples TRBV6-5 to TRBJ1-6; D might be TRBD1 (5 bases). The CDR3 is 13 amino acids. CDR1 and CDR2 (germline): MNHEY, SVGAGI. V was trimmed by 4 bases and J by 10 bases, leaving 11 bases between them. This CDR3 is CASSFFQGSPLHF. CDR3 in DNA: TGTGCCAGCAGTTTTTTCCAGGGCTCACCCCTCCACTTT.

This clone was counted a few times. This chain's CDR3 is CASSFGGQPNYGYTF. DNA for the CDR3: TGTGCCAGTAGCTTCGGGGGACAGCCGAACTATGGCTACACCTTC. The chain uses TRBV19 and TRBJ1-2; 7 bases agree with TRBD1. Per germline, CDR1 LNHDA and CDR2 SQIVND (reference sequence). This CDR3 comprises 15 residues. V trimming: 6 bases; J trimming: 2 bases; junction bases outside the gene matches: 9.

The chain has TRBV6-5 and TRBJ2-1; 7 nucleotides line up with TRBD2. This CDR3 contains 15 residues. V shed 7 bases, J shed 4 bases, and the junction held 10 bases outside the gene matches. Germline V gene data show CDR1 as MNHEY and CDR2 as SVGAGI. The CDR3 bases are TGTGCCAGCACGAGACTAGCCGATCTTTACAATGAGCAGTTCTTC. Protein sequence: CASTRLADLYNEQFF.